Given below is one T cell receptor beta chain in context. The germline gives CDR1 SGHVS, CDR2 FNYEAQ. There are 15 residues in the CDR3. V lost 1 base and J lost 4, with 11 bases in between. Produced via immunoSEQ multiplex PCR; TCRdb's table is partial and in-frame only. The sample holds tens of thousands of clones, roughly 92% seen once. This sample is part of a study of T cell changes during pregnancy in multiple sclerosis. This specimen was peripheral blood, taken in the second trimester of pregnancy. V and J are TRBV7-6 and TRBJ1-5, with D possibly TRBD1 on 5 matching bases. The source is a female donor with multiple sclerosis, enrolled in a pregnancy study. CDR3 sequence (DNA): TGTGCCAGCAGCTTAGAACAAGGGGTTAATCAGCCCCAGCATTTT. This translates into CASSLEQGVNQPQHF.